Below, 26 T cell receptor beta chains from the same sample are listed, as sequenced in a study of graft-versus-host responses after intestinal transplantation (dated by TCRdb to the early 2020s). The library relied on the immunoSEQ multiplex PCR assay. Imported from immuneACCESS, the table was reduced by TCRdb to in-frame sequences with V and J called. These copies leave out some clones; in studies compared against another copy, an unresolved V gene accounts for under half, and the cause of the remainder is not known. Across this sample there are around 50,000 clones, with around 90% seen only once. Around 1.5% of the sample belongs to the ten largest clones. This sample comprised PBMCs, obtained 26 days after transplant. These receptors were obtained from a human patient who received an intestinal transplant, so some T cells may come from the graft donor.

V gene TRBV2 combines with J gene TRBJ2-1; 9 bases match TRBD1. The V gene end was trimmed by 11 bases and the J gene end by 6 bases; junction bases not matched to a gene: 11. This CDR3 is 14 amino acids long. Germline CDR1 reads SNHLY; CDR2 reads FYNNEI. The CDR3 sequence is CAGWRDRAFNEQFF. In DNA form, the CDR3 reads TGTGCCGGATGGCGGGACAGGGCCTTCAATGAGCAGTTCTTC.

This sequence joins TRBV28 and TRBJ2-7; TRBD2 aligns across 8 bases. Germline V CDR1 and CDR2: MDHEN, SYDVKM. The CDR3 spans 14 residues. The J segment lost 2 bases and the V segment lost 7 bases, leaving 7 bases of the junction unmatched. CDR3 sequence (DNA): TGTGCCAGCATGGGAGCGGGAGTACCCTACGAGCAGTACTTC. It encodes CASMGAGVPYEQYF.

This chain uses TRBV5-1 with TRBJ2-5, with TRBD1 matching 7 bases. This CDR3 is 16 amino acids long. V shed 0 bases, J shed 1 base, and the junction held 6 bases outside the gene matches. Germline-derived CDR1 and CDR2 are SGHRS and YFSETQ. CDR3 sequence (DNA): TGCGCCAGCAGCTTGGGAGAGGGACAGCCCCAAGAGACCCAGTACTTC. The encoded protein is CASSLGEGQPQETQYF.

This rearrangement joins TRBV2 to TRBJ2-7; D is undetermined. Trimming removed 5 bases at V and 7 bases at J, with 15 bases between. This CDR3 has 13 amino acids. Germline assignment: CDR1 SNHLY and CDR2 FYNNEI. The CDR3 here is CASSFMGIGEQYV. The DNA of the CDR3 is TGTGCCAGCAGTTTCATGGGGATTGGGGAGCAGTACGTC.

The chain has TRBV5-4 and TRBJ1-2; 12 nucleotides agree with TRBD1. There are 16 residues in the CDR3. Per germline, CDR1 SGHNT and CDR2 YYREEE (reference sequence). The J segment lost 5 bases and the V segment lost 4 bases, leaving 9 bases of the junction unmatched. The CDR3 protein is CASSNEGQGAGYGYTF. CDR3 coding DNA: TGTGCCAGCAGCAACGAGGGACAGGGGGCGGGTTATGGCTACACCTTC.

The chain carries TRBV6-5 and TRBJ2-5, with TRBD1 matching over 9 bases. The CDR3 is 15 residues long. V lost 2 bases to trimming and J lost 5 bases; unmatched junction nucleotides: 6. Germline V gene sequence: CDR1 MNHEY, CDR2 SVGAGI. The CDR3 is CASSYDRGNGETQYF. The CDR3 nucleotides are TGTGCCAGCAGTTACGACAGGGGGAACGGGGAGACCCAGTACTTC.

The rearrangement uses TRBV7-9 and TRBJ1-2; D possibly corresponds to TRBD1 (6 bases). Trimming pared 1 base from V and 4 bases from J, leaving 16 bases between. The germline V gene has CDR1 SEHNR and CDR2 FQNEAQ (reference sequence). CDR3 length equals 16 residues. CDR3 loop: CASSLVGAGWPYGYTF. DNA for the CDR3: TGTGCCAGCAGCTTAGTGGGGGCAGGGTGGCCCTATGGCTACACCTTC.

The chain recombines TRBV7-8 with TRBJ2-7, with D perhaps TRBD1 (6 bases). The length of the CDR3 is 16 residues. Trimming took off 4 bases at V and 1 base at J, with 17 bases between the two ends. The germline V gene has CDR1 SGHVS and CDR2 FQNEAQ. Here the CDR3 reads CASSSTDSRPSYEQYF. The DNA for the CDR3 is TGTGCCAGCAGCTCGACGGACAGCCGACCGTCCTACGAGCAGTACTTC.

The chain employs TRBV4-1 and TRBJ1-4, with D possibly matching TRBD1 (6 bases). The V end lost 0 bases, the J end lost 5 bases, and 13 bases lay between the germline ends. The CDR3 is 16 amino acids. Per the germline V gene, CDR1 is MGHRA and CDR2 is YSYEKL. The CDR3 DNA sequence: TGCGCCAGCAGCCAAGATGGGGGGGCGATCAATGAAAAACTGTTTTTT. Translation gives CASSQDGGAINEKLFF.

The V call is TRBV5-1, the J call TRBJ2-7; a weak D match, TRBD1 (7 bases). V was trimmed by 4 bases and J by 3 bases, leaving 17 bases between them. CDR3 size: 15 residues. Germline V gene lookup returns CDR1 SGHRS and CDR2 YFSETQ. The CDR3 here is CASSLSTGRSYEQYF. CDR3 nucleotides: TGCGCCAGCAGCCTATCGACAGGGAGGAGCTACGAGCAGTACTTC.

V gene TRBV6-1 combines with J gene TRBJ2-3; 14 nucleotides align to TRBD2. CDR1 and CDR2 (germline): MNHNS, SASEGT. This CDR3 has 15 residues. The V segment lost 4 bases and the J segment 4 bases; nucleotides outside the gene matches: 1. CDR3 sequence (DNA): TGTGCCAGCAGTGGACTAGCGGGAGGGCCAGATACGCAGTATTTT. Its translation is CASSGLAGGPDTQYF.

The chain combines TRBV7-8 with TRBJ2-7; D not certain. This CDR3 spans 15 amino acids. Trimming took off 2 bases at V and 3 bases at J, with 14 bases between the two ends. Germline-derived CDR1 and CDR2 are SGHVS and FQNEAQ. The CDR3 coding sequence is TGTGCCAGCAGCTTATCGCCTCAGAGGAGCTACGAGCAGTACGTC. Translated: CASSLSPQRSYEQYV.

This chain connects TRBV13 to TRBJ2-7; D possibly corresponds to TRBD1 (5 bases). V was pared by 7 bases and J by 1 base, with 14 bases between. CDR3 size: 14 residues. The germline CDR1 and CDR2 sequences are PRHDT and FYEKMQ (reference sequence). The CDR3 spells CASTQVGQSYEQYF. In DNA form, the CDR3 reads TGTGCCAGCACCCAGGTTGGACAATCCTACGAGCAGTACTTC.

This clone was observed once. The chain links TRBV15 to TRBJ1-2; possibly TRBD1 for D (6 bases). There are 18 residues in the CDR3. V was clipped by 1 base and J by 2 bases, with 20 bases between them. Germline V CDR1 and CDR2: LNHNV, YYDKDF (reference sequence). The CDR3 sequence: CATSRGAGRGDWNYGYTF. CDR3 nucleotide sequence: TGTGCCACCAGCAGAGGGGCGGGCAGGGGCGACTGGAACTATGGCTACACCTTC.

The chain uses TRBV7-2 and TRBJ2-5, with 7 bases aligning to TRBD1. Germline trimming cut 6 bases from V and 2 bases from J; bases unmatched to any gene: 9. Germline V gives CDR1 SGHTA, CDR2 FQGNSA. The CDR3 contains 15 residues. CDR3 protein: CASRQTGTEQETQYF. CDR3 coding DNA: TGTGCCAGCAGGCAGACCGGGACAGAGCAAGAGACCCAGTACTTC.

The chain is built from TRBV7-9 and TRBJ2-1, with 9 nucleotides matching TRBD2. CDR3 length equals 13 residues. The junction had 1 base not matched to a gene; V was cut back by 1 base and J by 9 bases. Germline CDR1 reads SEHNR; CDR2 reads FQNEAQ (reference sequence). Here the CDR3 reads CASSLVLAGEQFF. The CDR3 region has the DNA TGTGCCAGCAGCTTAGTACTAGCGGGTGAGCAGTTCTTC.

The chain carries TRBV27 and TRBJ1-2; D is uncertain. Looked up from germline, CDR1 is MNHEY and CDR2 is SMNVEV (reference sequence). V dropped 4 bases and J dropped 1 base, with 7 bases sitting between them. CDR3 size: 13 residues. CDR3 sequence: CASSSLDNYGYTF. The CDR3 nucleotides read TGTGCCAGCAGTTCCCTAGATAACTATGGCTACACCTTC.

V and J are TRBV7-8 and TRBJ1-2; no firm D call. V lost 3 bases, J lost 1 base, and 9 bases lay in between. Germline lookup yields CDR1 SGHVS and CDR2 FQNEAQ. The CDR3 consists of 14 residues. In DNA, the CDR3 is TGTGCCAGCAGCTTGTGGGGAGATAACTATGGCTACACCTTC. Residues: CASSLWGDNYGYTF.

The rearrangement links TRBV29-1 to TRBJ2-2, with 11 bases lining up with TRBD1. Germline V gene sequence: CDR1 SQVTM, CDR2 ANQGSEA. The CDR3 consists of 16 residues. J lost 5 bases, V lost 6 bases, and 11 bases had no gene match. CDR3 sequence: CSVVPGTGGLTGELFF. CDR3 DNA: TGCAGCGTGGTACCCGGGACAGGGGGTTTAACCGGGGAGCTGTTTTTT.

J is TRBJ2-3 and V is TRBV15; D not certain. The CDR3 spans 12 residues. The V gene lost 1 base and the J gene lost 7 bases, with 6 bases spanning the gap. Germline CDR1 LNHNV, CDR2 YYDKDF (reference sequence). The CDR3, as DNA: TGTGCCACCAGCAGAGTTATAAATACGCAGTATTTT. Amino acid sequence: CATSRVINTQYF.

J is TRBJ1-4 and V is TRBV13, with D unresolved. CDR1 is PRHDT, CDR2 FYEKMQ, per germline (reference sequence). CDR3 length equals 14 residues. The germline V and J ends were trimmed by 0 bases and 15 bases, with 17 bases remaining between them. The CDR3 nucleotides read TGTGCCAGCAGCTTAGGCCTCCAGGAGGCAGGATTGTTTTTT. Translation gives CASSLGLQEAGLFF.

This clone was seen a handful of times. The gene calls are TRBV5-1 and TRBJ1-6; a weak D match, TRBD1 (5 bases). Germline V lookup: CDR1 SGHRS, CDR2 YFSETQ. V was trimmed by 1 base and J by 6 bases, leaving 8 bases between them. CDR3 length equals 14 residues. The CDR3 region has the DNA TGCGCCAGCAGCTTGTTGGGGGGTAATTCACCCCTCCACTTT. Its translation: CASSLLGGNSPLHF.

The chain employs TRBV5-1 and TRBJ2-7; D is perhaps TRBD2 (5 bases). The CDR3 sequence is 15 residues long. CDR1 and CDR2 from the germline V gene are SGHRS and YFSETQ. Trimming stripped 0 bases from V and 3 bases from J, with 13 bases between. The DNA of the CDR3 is TGCGCCAGCAGCTTGGAGATCTTAGAGGGCTACGAGCAGTACTTC. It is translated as CASSLEILEGYEQYF. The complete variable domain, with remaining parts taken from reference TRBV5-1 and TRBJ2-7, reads KAGVTQTPRYLIKTRGQQVTLSCSPISGHRSVSWYQQTPGQGLQFLFEYFSETQRNKGNFPGRFSGRQFSNSRSEMNVSTLELGDSALYLCASSLEILEGYEQYFGPGTRLTVT.

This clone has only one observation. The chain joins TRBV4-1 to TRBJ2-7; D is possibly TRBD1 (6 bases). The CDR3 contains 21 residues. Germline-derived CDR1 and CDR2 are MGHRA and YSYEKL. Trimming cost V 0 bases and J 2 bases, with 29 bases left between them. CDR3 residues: CASSQDWGTSQDPHGPYEQYV. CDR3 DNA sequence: TGCGCCAGCAGCCAAGATTGGGGGACATCTCAGGACCCCCATGGACCCTACGAGCAGTACGTC.

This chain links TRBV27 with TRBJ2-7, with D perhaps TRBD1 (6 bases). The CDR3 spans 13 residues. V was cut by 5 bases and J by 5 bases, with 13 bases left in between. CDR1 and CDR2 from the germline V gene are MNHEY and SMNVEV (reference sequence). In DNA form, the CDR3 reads TGTGCCAGCAGTCTCCGGGACACCCACGAGCAGTACTTC. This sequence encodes CASSLRDTHEQYF.

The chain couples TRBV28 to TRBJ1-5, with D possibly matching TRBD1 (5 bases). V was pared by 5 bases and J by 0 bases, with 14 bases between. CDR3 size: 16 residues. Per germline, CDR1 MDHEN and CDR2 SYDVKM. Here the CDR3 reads CASSTSRTLSNQPQHF. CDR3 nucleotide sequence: TGTGCCAGCAGTACATCGCGGACACTTAGCAATCAGCCCCAGCATTTT.